The source of this T cell receptor (beta chain) is a study of blood T cell repertoires in COVID-19. Overall study context: Sites in the United States, Italy and Spain provided acute and convalescent COVID-19 samples. T cells, B-cell-depleted T cells, or PBMCs provided the cDNA or gDNA that served as material.

Authors' processing steps: Reference gene primer amplification in the assay estimated nucleated cell counts. TCRdb's table, derived via immunoSEQ multiplex PCR, lists solely in-frame clones and lacks some. D and trimming come from the DNA, and the V and J calls and clone size come from that table. The sample carries 85,000 to 100,000 clones, approximately 88% recorded once. CDR3 length equals 15 residues. Germline V CDR1 and CDR2: ENHRY, SYGVKD. Trimming cost V 8 bases and J 6 bases; bases outside gene matches: 6. It was during active infection that Seattle patients were enrolled and then longitudinally followed.

The chain uses TRBV10-3 and TRBJ2-1, with 14 bases that match TRBD2. This receptor was taken from a woman between 55 and 75 years old with COVID-19, enrolled during active disease. Sequenced material: peripheral blood. The CDR3 spells CAIQTSGGARNEQFF. As DNA, the CDR3 is TGTGCCATCCAGACTAGCGGGGGGGCACGCAATGAGCAGTTCTTC.